This TCR beta chain was identified during a study of T cell responses to AZD1222 COVID-19 vaccine. Findings of the study overall: The study reported that nearly half of spike-specific TCRs target unmutated variant regions. Among those given AZD1222, only five or six were seropositive at baseline.

On this clone itself: What it binds is unknown.

The CDR3 runs to 15 residues. CDR1 SGHRS and CDR2 YFSETQ come from the germline V gene. Trimming removed 5 bases at V and 1 base at J, with 15 bases between. Measured with immunoSEQ multiplex PCR; TCRdb has only the in-frame clones, and not every one. This table holds about 160,000 clones, 92% found once. The receptor was derived from an adult who received the AZD1222 COVID-19 vaccine. Sequenced material: peripheral blood, taken 28 days after the second AZD1222 dose. V gene TRBV5-1 combines with J gene TRBJ1-1, with D possibly matching TRBD1 (5 bases). The CDR3 DNA is TGCGCCAGCAGAGAACCGGGGACGGCGAACACTGAAGCTTTCTTT. Residues: CASREPGTANTEAFF. Looking up the rest from reference TRBV5-1 and TRBJ1-1 gives the full variable domain: KAGVTQTPRYLIKTRGQQVTLSCSPISGHRSVSWYQQTPGQGLQFLFEYFSETQRNKGNFPGRFSGRQFSNSRSEMNVSTLELGDSALYLCASREPGTANTEAFFGQGTRLTVV.